These 3 T cell receptor beta chains came from one sample sequenced in a study of blood T cell repertoires in COVID-19. Assay: immunoSEQ multiplex PCR; the TCRdb copy retains only in-frame clones and omits some. Here the sample spans around 99,000 clones, 80% to 90% being singletons. The sequencing sample was made of peripheral blood. The receptors stem from a human donor in a cohort sampled during active COVID-19.

The J gene is TRBJ1-2, the V gene TRBV28; 7 bases align to TRBD1. Losses at the gene ends were 5 bases for V and 4 bases for J; bases not matched to a gene: 10. The CDR3 is 15 amino acids. CDR1 MDHEN and CDR2 SYDVKM come from the germline V gene. CDR3: CASSPETGPTYGYTF. CDR3 in DNA: TGTGCCAGCAGTCCCGAGACAGGGCCTACCTATGGCTACACCTTC.

The gene calls are TRBV6-5 and TRBJ1-2; D not resolved. The CDR3 totals 13 residues. Germline CDR1 reads MNHEY; CDR2 reads SVGAGI. Trimming took off 2 bases at V and 3 bases at J, with 7 bases between the two ends. The CDR3 here is CASSYGGYYGYTF. CDR3 bases: TGTGCCAGCAGTTACGGAGGTTACTATGGCTACACCTTC.

The genes are TRBV19 and TRBJ2-2; D is undetermined. CDR1 is LNHDA and CDR2 is SQIVND in the germline V gene (reference sequence). Trimming removed 5 bases from V and 1 base from J, with 14 bases in between. The CDR3 has 16 residues. As DNA, the CDR3 is TGTGCCAGTAGTCCCACCCGGCAGCGGAACACCGGGGAGCTGTTTTTT. This sequence encodes CASSPTRQRNTGELFF. The full variable domain, its missing parts supplied by reference TRBV19 and TRBJ2-2, is DGGITQSPKYLFRKEGQNVTLSCEQNLNHDAMYWYRQDPGQGLRLIYYSQIVNDFQKGDIAEGYSVSREKKESFPLTVTSAQKNPTAFYLCASSPTRQRNTGELFFGEGSRLTVL.